A selection of T cell receptor beta chains follows, all from one sample in a study of PD-L1 blockade in urothelial cancer. TCRdb's copy holds only in-frame clones and misses some; the assay was immunoSEQ multiplex PCR. The profile covers about 120,000 clones, with roughly 89% appearing a single time and 1.5% to 2% taken by the ten largest. The input for sequencing was PBMCs, taken around atezolizumab (anti-PD-L1) treatment. These receptors were taken from a man aged 60 to 75 with urothelial cancer. Each CDR3 is given with its conserved first and last residue. Fields, in order: CDR3 length, D gene, J gene, V gene, clone size, CDR3 protein, CDR3 DNA. A D gene is named only where the DNA matches it firmly. Size values are once, few and many counts, or a class for expanded clones, and some rows have none.

14,-,TRBJ2-2,TRBV28,-,CASSQGWRAGELFF,TGTGCCAGCTCACAGGGTTGGAGAGCCGGGGAGCTGTTTTTT
14,-,TRBJ1-1,TRBV11-3,-,CASSLGGAHTEAFF,TGTGCCAGCAGCCTGGGGGGGGCGCATACTGAAGCTTTCTTT
11,-,TRBJ1-2,TRBV6-1,few,CASSEGPLNTF,TGTGCCAGCAGTGAAGGGCCGCTCAACACCTTC
16,-,TRBJ1-4,TRBV28,-,CASSLGGSTTNEKLFF,TGTGCCAGCAGCCTGGGCGGGAGCACAACTAATGAAAAACTGTTTTTT
15,-,TRBJ2-7,TRBV13,-,CASSTLGGIGYEQYF,TGTGCCAGCAGCACTCTCGGGGGAATCGGCTACGAGCAGTACTTC
15,TRBD1,TRBJ1-2,TRBV9,-,CASSVDAGTGDGYTF,TGTGCCAGCAGCGTTGATGCAGGGACAGGGGATGGCTACACCTTC
16,TRBD1,TRBJ1-6,TRBV7-2,-,CASSLAGTGDNSPLHF,TGTGCCAGCAGCTTGGCCGGGACAGGAGATAATTCACCCCTCCACTTT
13,TRBD1,TRBJ1-1,TRBV2,-,CASGGQTSTEAFF,TGTGCCAGCGGGGGACAGACATCCACTGAAGCTTTCTTT
15,-,TRBJ2-5,TRBV28,-,CASSFGGSRGETQYF,TGTGCCAGCAGTTTCGGCGGTTCTAGGGGAGAGACCCAGTACTTC
12,TRBD1,TRBJ2-7,TRBV30,-,CALGTGGYEQYF,TGTGCCCTCGGGACAGGGGGCTACGAGCAGTACTTC
16,-,TRBJ2-2,TRBV11-2,-,CASSLGGGANTGELFF,TGTGCCAGCAGCTTAGGGGGCGGAGCGAACACCGGGGAGCTGTTTTTT
15,TRBD2,TRBJ2-1,TRBV30,-,CAWSETSGPYNEQFF,TGTGCCTGGAGTGAGACTAGCGGACCCTACAATGAGCAGTTCTTC
16,TRBD2,TRBJ2-7,TRBV7-9,-,CASSSPGLVFSYEQYF,TGTGCCAGCAGCTCGCCGGGACTAGTGTTCTCCTACGAGCAGTACTTC
16,TRBD2,TRBJ2-3,TRBV5-4,once,CASSLGLAGGTDTQYF,TGTGCCAGCAGCTTGGGCCTAGCGGGGGGGACAGATACGCAGTATTTT
14,TRBD1,TRBJ1-5,TRBV6-6,-,CASRRTGHNQPQHF,TGTGCCAGCAGGCGGACAGGCCACAATCAGCCCCAGCATTTT
13,TRBD1,TRBJ1-2,TRBV7-2,-,CASSNRDRGGYTF,TGTGCCAGCAGCAACCGGGACAGGGGTGGCTACACCTTC
13,TRBD1,TRBJ1-4,TRBV5-1,-,CASSTTGDEKLFF,TGCGCCAGCAGCACTACAGGGGATGAAAAACTGTTTTTT
14,-,TRBJ2-3,TRBV30,-,CAWSVGGSTDTQYF,TGTGCCTGGAGTGTAGGCGGGAGCACAGATACGCAGTATTTT
12,-,TRBJ1-5,TRBV6-5,-,CASSYSRWPQHF,TGTGCCAGCAGTTACTCGAGATGGCCCCAGCATTTT
12,TRBD2,TRBJ2-3,TRBV7-6,-,CASSLHGRTQYF,TGTGCCAGCAGCTTACACGGGAGGACGCAGTATTTT
16,TRBD2,TRBJ2-3,TRBV5-1,-,CASSLGSSGSTDTQYF,TGCGCCAGCAGCTTGGGCTCTAGCGGCAGCACAGATACGCAGTATTTT
14,-,TRBJ2-7,TRBV27,-,CASSFGGGPYEQYF,TGTGCCAGCAGTTTTGGGGGAGGCCCCTACGAGCAGTACTTC
15,-,TRBJ1-5,TRBV27,-,CASSLEGSGSQPQHF,TGTGCCAGCAGTTTGGAGGGGTCAGGTAGTCAGCCCCAGCATTTT
17,TRBD2,TRBJ2-7,TRBV5-1,many,CASSLTVEAGESYEQYF,TGCGCCAGCAGCTTGACCGTCGAGGCGGGAGAGTCCTACGAGCAGTACTTC
17,TRBD2,TRBJ2-2,TRBV11-3,-,CASSLDGASGSTGELFF,TGTGCCAGCAGCTTAGATGGGGCTAGCGGGAGTACCGGGGAGCTGTTTTTT
13,-,TRBJ2-5,TRBV28,-,CASSLRGIETQYF,TGTGCCAGCAGTTTAAGGGGGATTGAGACCCAGTACTTC
12,TRBD1,TRBJ1-4,TRBV2,-,CATRDRDEKLFF,TGTGCCACTCGGGACAGGGATGAAAAACTGTTTTTT
16,TRBD1,TRBJ1-3,TRBV5-1,-,CASSSTGTGVGNTIYF,TGCGCCAGCAGCTCGACCGGGACAGGGGTCGGAAACACCATATATTTT
16,-,TRBJ1-2,TRBV2,-,CASRVNPTGGLYGYTF,TGTGCCAGCAGGGTCAATCCGACGGGAGGGCTCTATGGCTACACCTTC
19,TRBD2,TRBJ2-1,TRBV5-1,-,CASSLGLRAGGGSYNEQFF,TGCGCCAGCAGCTTGGGGTTACGGGCGGGGGGCGGCTCCTACAATGAGCAGTTCTTC
16,TRBD1,TRBJ2-7,TRBV28,-,CASSFPRDRAISKQYF,TGTGCCAGCAGTTTCCCCAGGGACAGGGCGATTAGCAAGCAGTACTTC
15,-,TRBJ2-4,TRBV28,-,CASSMQGMTKNIQYF,TGTGCCAGCAGCATGCAGGGGATGACCAAAAACATTCAGTACTTC
15,TRBD1,TRBJ2-7,TRBV5-1,-,CASSRPTGGADEQYF,TGCGCCAGCAGCCGACCCACAGGGGGCGCGGACGAGCAGTACTTC
14,TRBD2,TRBJ2-7,TRBV7-3,-,CASSPGLGPYEQYF,TGTGCCAGCAGCCCTGGACTAGGTCCCTACGAGCAGTACTTC
13,-,TRBJ2-1,TRBV4-1,-,CASSQDRSNEQFF,TGCGCCAGCAGCCAAGATAGAAGTAATGAGCAGTTCTTC
15,-,TRBJ2-1,TRBV28,-,CASITWGGGYNEQFF,TGTGCCAGCATAACGTGGGGAGGGGGGTACAATGAGCAGTTCTTC
15,TRBD1,TRBJ2-7,TRBV5-1,-,CASSLGDRGLYEQYF,TGCGCCAGCAGCTTAGGGGACAGGGGGCTCTACGAGCAGTACTTC
13,TRBD2,TRBJ2-1,TRBV19,-,CASKLAGGYEQFF,TGTGCCAGTAAACTAGCGGGAGGTTATGAGCAGTTCTTC
15,-,TRBJ2-3,TRBV19,-,CASTGFGENGDTQYF,TGTGCCAGTACGGGTTTCGGGGAAAATGGAGATACGCAGTATTTT
15,-,TRBJ1-1,TRBV11-2,-,CASSSNSGQNTEAFF,TGTGCCAGCAGCTCAAACTCTGGACAGAACACTGAAGCTTTCTTT
14,-,TRBJ2-7,TRBV28,-,CASTTLGGRDEQYF,TGTGCCAGCACCACTTTGGGGGGTCGCGACGAGCAGTACTTC
13,TRBD1,TRBJ2-5,TRBV28,-,CASSRDSWETQYF,TGTGCCAGCAGCAGGGACAGTTGGGAGACCCAGTACTTC
14,-,TRBJ1-1,TRBV28,-,CASSLSRLSTEAFF,TGTGCCAGCAGTTTATCCCGGTTGAGCACTGAAGCTTTCTTT